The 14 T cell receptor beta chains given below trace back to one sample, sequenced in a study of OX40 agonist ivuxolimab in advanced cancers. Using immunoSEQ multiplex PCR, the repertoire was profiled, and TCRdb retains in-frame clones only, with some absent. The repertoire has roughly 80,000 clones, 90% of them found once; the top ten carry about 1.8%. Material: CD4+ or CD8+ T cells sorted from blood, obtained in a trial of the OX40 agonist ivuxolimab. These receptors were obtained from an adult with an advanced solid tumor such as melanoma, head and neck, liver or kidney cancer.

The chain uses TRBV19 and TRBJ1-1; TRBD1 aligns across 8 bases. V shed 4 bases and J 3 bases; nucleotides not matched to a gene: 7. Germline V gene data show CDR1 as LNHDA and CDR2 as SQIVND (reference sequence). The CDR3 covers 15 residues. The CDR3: CASSTTTGADTEAFF. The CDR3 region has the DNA TGTGCCAGTAGTACCACGACAGGGGCGGACACTGAAGCTTTCTTT.

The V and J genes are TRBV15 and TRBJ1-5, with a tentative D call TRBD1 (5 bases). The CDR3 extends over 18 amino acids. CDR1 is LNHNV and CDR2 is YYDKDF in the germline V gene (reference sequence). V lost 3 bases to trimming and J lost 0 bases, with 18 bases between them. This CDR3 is CATSRQRQSPYSNQPQHF. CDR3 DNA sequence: TGTGCCACCAGCAGGCAACGACAGAGCCCATATAGCAATCAGCCCCAGCATTTT.

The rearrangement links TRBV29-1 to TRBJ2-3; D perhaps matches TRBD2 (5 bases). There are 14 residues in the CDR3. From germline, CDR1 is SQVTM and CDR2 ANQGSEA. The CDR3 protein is CSSREQLTTDTQYF. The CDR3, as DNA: TGCAGTTCTAGGGAGCAGTTAACCACAGATACGCAGTATTTT.

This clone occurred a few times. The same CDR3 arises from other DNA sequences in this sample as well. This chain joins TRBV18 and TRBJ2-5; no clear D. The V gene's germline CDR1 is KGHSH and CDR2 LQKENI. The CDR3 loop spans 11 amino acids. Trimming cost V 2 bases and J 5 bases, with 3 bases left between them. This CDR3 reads CASSPGETQYF. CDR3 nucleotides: TGTGCCAGCTCACCAGGCGAGACCCAGTACTTC.

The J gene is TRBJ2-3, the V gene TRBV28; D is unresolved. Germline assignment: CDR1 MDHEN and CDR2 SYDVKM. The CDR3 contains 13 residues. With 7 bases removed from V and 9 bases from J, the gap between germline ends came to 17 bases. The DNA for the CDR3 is TGTGCCAGCATTCTGAAAAACGGCCGGACGCAGTATTTT. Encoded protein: CASILKNGRTQYF.

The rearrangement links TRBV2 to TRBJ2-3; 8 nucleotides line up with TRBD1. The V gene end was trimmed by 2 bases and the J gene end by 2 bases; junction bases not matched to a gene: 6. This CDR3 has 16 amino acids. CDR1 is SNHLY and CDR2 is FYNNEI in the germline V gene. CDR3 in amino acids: CASSEQGALNTDTQYF. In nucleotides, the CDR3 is TGTGCCAGCAGTGAACAGGGGGCGCTAAACACAGATACGCAGTATTTT.

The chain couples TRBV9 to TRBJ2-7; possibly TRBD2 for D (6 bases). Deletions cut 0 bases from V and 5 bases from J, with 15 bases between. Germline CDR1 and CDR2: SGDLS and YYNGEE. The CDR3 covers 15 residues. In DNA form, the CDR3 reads TGTGCCAGCAGCGTAGTCCCATCTGGAGGGGACGAGCAGTACTTC. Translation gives CASSVVPSGGDEQYF.

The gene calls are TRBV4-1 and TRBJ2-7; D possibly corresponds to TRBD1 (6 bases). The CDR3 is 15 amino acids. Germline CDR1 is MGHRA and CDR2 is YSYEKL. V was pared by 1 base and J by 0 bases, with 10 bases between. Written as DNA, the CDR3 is TGCGCCAGCAGCCAAGCAACAGGGAACTCCTACGAGCAGTACTTC. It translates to CASSQATGNSYEQYF.

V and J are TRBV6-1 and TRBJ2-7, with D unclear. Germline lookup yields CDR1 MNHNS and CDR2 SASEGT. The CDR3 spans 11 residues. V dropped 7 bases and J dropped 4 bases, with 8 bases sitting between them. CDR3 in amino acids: CASTEEYEQYF. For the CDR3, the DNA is TGTGCCAGCACCGAGGAGTACGAGCAGTACTTC.

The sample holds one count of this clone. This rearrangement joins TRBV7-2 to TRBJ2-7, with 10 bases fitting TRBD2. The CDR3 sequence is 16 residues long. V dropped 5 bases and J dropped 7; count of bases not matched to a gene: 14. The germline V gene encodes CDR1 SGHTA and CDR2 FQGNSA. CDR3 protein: CASSARALAGGNEQYF. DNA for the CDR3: TGTGCCAGCAGCGCTAGAGCCTTAGCGGGGGGAAATGAGCAGTACTTC. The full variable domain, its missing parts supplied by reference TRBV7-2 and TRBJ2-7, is GAGVSQSPSNKVTEKGKDVELRCDPISGHTALYWYRQSLGQGLEFLIYFQGNSAPDKSGLPSDRFSAERTGGSVSTLTIQRTQQEDSAVYLCASSARALAGGNEQYFGPGTRLTVT.

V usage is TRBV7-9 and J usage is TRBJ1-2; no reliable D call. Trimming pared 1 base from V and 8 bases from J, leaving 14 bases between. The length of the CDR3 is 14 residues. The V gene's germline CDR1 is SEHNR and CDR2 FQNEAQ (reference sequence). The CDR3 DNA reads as TGTGCCAGCAGCTTAGGCGAGGACCCGGGAGGCTACACCTTC. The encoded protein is CASSLGEDPGGYTF. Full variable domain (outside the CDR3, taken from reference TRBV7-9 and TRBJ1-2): DTGVSQNPRHKITKRGQNVTFRCDPISEHNRLYWYRQTLGQGPEFLTYFQNEAQLEKSRLLSDRFSAERPKGSFSTLEIQRTEQGDSAMYLCASSLGEDPGGYTFGSGTRLTVV.

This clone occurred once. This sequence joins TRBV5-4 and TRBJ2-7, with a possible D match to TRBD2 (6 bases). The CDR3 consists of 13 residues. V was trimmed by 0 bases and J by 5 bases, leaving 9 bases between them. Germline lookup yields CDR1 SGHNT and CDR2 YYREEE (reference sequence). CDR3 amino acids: CASSLDRGNEQYF. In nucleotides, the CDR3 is TGTGCCAGCAGCTTGGACCGGGGGAACGAGCAGTACTTC. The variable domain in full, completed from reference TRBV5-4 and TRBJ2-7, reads ETGVTQSPTHLIKTRGQQVTLRCSSQSGHNTVSWYQQALGQGPQFIFQYYREEENGRGNFPPRFSGLQFPNYSSELNVNALELDDSALYLCASSLDRGNEQYFGPGTRLTVT.

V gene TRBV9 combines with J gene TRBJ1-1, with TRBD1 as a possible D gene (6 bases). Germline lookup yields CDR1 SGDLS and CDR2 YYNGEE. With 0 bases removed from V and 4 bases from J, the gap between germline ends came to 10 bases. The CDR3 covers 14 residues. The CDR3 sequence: CASSVGGGPTEAFF. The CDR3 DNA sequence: TGTGCCAGCAGCGTAGGTGGGGGGCCCACTGAAGCTTTCTTT.

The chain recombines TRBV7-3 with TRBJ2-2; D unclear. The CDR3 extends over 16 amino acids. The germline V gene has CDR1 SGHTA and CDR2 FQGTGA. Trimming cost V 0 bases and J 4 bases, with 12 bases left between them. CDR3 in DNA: TGTGCCAGCAGCTTAACTGCAGGATACCTCACCGGGGAGCTGTTTTTT. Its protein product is CASSLTAGYLTGELFF.